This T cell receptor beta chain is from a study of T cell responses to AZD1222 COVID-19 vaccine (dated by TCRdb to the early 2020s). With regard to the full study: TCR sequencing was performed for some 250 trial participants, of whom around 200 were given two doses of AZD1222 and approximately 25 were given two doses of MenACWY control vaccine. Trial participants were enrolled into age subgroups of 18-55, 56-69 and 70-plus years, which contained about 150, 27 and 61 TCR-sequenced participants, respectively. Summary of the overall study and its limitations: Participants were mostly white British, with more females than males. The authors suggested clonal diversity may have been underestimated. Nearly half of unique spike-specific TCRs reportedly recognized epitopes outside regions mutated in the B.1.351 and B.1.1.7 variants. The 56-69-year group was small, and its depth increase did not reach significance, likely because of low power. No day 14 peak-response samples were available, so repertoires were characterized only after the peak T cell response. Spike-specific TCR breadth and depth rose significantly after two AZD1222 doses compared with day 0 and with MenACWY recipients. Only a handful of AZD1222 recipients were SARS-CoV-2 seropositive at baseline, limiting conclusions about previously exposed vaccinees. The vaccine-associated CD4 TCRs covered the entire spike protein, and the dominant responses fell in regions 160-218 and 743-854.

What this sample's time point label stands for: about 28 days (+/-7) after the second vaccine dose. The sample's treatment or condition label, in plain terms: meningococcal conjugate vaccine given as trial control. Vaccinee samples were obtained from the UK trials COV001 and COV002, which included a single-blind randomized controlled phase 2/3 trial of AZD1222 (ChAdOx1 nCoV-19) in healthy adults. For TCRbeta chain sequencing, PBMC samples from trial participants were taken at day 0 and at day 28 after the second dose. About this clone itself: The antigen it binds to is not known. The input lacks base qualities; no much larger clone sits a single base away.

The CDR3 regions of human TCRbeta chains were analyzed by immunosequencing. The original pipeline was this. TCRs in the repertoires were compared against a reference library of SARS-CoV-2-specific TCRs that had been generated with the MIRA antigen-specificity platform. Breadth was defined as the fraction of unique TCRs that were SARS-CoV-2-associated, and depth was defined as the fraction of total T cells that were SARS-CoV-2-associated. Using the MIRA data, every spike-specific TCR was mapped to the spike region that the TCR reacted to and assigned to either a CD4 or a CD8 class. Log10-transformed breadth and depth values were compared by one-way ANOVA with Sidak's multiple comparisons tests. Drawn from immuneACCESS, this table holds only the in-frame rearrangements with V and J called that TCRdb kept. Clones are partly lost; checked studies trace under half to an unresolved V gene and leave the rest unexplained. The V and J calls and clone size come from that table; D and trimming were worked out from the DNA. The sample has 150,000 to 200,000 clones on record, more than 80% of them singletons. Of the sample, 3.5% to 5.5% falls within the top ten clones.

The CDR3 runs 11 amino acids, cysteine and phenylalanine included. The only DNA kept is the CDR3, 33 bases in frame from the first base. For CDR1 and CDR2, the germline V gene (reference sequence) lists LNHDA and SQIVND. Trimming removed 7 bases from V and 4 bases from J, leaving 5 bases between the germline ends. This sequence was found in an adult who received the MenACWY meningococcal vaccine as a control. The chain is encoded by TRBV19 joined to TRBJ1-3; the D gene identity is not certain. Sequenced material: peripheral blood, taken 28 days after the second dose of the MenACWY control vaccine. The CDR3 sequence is CASIQGNTIYF. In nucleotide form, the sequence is TGTGCCAGTATTCAAGGAAACACCATATATTTT.